These T cell receptor beta chains were read from a single sample in a study of Graves' ophthalmopathy and Graves' hyperthyroidism. TCRdb analysed the multiplex PCR reads with MiXCR anew, one entry per CDR3 protein. In the table there are approximately 700,000 distinct CDR3 sequences, roughly 39% of which are singletons. Material: peripheral blood. All receptors derive from an adult man with Graves' ophthalmopathy. The CDR3 runs from the conserved cysteine through the conserved F or W. The D gene is left open where the match is weak. A clone size is listed for some rows: how often the clone was seen (once, few, many), or a class if it is expanded.

d_call,v_call,j_call,clone_size,cdr3_length,cdr3_aa,cdr3_nt
NA,TRBV2,TRBJ1-5,NA,17,CASSEIGITGKGQPQHF,TGTGCCAGCAGTGAAATTGGAATTACGGGGAAGGGGCAGCCCCAGCATTTT
TRBD1,TRBV2,TRBJ1-1,many,12,CASSSTGFEAFF,TGTGCCAGCAGTTCGACAGGGTTCGAGGCTTTCTTT
TRBD1,TRBV20-1,TRBJ2-5,many,15,CSASGTARRFETQYF,TGCAGTGCTAGCGGGACAGCTCGTCGTTTTGAGACCCAGTACTTC
TRBD2,TRBV10-3,TRBJ2-7,many,13,CAISKRGDNEQYF,TGTGCCATCTCTAAGCGGGGGGATAACGAGCAGTACTTC
TRBD1,TRBV24-1,TRBJ1-6,NA,15,CATSTGTETTSPLHF,TGTGCCACCAGTACCGGGACAGAAACTACTTCACCCCTCCACTTT
NA,TRBV7-9,TRBJ2-1,NA,12,CASTLDSNEQFF,TGTGCCAGCACCCTGGACAGCAATGAGCAGTTCTTC
NA,TRBV10-3,TRBJ1-1,once,13,CAISAGDPLQAFF,TGTGCCATCAGTGCGGGGGATCCGCTGCAGGCTTTCTTT
TRBD2,TRBV7-8,TRBJ2-1,NA,15,CASSLSPSGYNEQFF,TGTGCCAGCAGCTTAAGCCCTAGCGGGTACAATGAGCAGTTCTTC
NA,TRBV29-1,TRBJ1-1,many,12,CSVVHTNTEAFF,TGCAGCGTTGTGCACACAAACACTGAAGCTTTCTTT
NA,TRBV4-1,TRBJ2-2,NA,17,CASRFKGAGQNTGELFF,TGCGCCAGCAGGTTTAAGGGAGCGGGACAGAACACCGGGGAGCTGTTTTTT
NA,TRBV25-1,TRBJ2-7,NA,12,CASGQSNGEQYF,TGTGCCAGCGGCCAGAGTAATGGCGAGCAGTACTTC
TRBD2,TRBV25-1,TRBJ2-7,NA,18,CASSARIPLAGEQDEQYF,TGTGCCAGCAGTGCCCGAATCCCGCTAGCGGGAGAGCAAGACGAGCAGTACTTC
TRBD1,TRBV19,TRBJ2-3,NA,15,CASSIRGQSTDTQYF,TGTGCCAGTAGTATAAGGGGACAGAGCACAGATACGCAGTATTTT
TRBD1,TRBV20-1,TRBJ1-5,many,13,CSAAGQGNQPQHF,TGCAGTGCTGCCGGACAGGGAAATCAGCCCCAGCATTTT
NA,TRBV2,TRBJ2-7,NA,15,CANSGTGNRVGEQYF,TGTGCCAACAGTGGAACAGGGAACAGGGTTGGCGAGCAGTACTTC
NA,TRBV29-1,TRBJ2-7,many,13,CSVLGQGAHEQYF,TGCAGCGTCCTGGGGCAGGGCGCGCACGAGCAGTACTTC
TRBD1,TRBV5-1,TRBJ1-2,NA,12,CASSGTGGGYTF,TGCGCCAGTTCCGGGACAGGGGGCGGCTACACCTTC
NA,TRBV29-1,TRBJ1-1,NA,10,CSQRGTEAFF,TGCAGCCAGAGGGGGACTGAAGCTTTCTTT
TRBD2,TRBV24-1,TRBJ2-5,NA,15,CATSATSGGQETQYF,TGTGCCACCAGTGCTACTAGCGGGGGACAAGAGACCCAGTACTTC
NA,TRBV12-3/TRBV12-4,TRBJ1-2,many,16,CASSSHGGAQGYGYTF,TGTGCCAGCAGTTCGCATGGGGGGGCGCAAGGCTATGGCTACACCTTC
TRBD1,TRBV9,TRBJ2-5,NA,13,CASSETGVETQYF,TGTGCCAGCAGCGAGACAGGGGTAGAGACCCAGTACTTC
TRBD1,TRBV29-1,TRBJ1-2,NA,11,CSQGTGVGYTF,TGCAGCCAAGGGACAGGGGTTGGCTACACCTTC
NA,TRBV25-1,TRBJ1-5,many,14,CASSLTGQYQPQHF,TGTGCCAGCAGCCTGACAGGACAGTATCAGCCCCAGCATTTT
NA,TRBV15,TRBJ1-5,NA,12,CATARVQETQHF,TGTGCCACGGCTCGGGTCCAAGAGACCCAGCATTTT
NA,TRBV20-1,TRBJ2-5,many,9,CASGETQYF,TGTGCCAGCGGGGAGACCCAGTACTTC
TRBD1,TRBV10-3,TRBJ1-1,few,16,CASSYRGPEMNTEAFF,TGTGCCAGCAGTTACAGGGGCCCCGAAATGAACACTGAAGCTTTCTTT
NA,TRBV5-6,TRBJ1-6,NA,14,CASSFRVNNSPLHF,TGTGCCAGCAGCTTCCGGGTCAATAATTCACCCCTCCACTTT
NA,TRBV14,TRBJ1-2,many,14,CASSQLQGPYGYTF,TGTGCCAGCAGCCAGCTACAGGGCCCTTATGGCTACACCTTC
NA,TRBV11-1,TRBJ2-7,NA,13,CASSLAHTYDQYF,TGTGCCAGCAGCCTAGCGCACACCTACGATCAGTACTTC
NA,TRBV2,TRBJ2-7,few,14,CASHRGQSSYEQYF,TGTGCCAGTCACCGCGGACAGAGCTCCTACGAGCAGTACTTC
NA,TRBV19,TRBJ1-5,NA,15,CASSIQGDVAQPQHF,TGTGCCAGTAGTATACAGGGTGATGTGGCGCAGCCCCAGCATTTT
NA,TRBV2,TRBJ1-1,many,14,CASSWTERKFEAFF,TGTGCCAGCAGTTGGACAGAACGAAAGTTTGAAGCTTTCTTT
NA,TRBV29-1,TRBJ1-2,NA,16,CSVEVLHSGQPYGYTF,TGCAGCGTTGAAGTCCTCCATTCCGGGCAGCCCTATGGCTACACCTTC
NA,TRBV6-5,TRBJ1-6,many,13,CASSPNRISPLHF,TGTGCCAGCAGTCCTAACCGCATTTCACCCCTCCACTTT
NA,TRBV29-1,TRBJ2-1,few,11,CSVPSADEQFF,TGCAGCGTCCCTAGCGCGGATGAGCAGTTCTTC
NA,TRBV6-1,TRBJ1-1,many,12,CASSEVYVEAFF,TGTGCCAGCAGTGAAGTTTATGTAGAAGCTTTCTTT
TRBD2,TRBV7-2,TRBJ2-5,NA,15,CASSSEAGAKETQYF,TGTGCCAGCAGCTCGGAAGCGGGGGCCAAAGAGACCCAGTACTTC
NA,TRBV24-1,TRBJ2-7,many,12,CATQAATYEQYF,TGTGCCACTCAGGCGGCGACTTACGAGCAGTACTTC
TRBD2,TRBV7-2,TRBJ2-7,few,13,CASSQITSGEQYF,TGTGCCAGCAGCCAAATCACTAGCGGCGAGCAGTACTTC
NA,TRBV7-2,TRBJ2-7,NA,13,CASSQELVDEQYF,TGTGCCAGCAGCCAAGAATTAGTCGACGAGCAGTACTTC
NA,TRBV12-5,TRBJ1-2,NA,11,CASDFTYGYTF,TGTGCCAGTGATTTCACCTATGGCTACACCTTC
TRBD2,TRBV11-2,TRBJ2-7,few,18,CASSPGLAGGPATYEQYF,TGTGCCAGCAGCCCGGGACTAGCGGGAGGGCCGGCCACCTACGAGCAGTACTTC
NA,TRBV14,TRBJ2-7,many,14,CASSQGIDPYEQYF,TGTGCCAGCAGCCAGGGAATAGATCCCTACGAGCAGTACTTC
NA,TRBV10-3,TRBJ2-5,NA,15,CAISELGTDNQPQYF,TGTGCCATCAGTGAGTTGGGGACCGACAATCAGCCCCAGTACTTC
TRBD1,TRBV7-9,TRBJ2-7,NA,14,CAGSTGTGGNERYF,TGTGCCGGCAGTACCGGGACAGGGGGCAACGAGCGGTACTTC
NA,TRBV25-1,TRBJ1-4,NA,15,CASRGVGGLGEKLFF,TGTGCCAGCAGAGGAGTCGGGGGGCTAGGTGAAAAACTGTTTTTT
NA,TRBV9,TRBJ1-3,NA,20,CASSATGLAGHSNSGNTIYF,TGTGCCAGCAGCGCCACGGGACTAGCGGGACACTCAAACTCTGGAAACACCATATATTTT
NA,TRBV7-4,TRBJ2-5,NA,14,CASSFRGIPETQYF,TGTGCCAGCAGCTTCCGAGGGATCCCAGAGACCCAGTACTTC
NA,TRBV7-3,TRBJ2-2,NA,15,CASSQEAFNTGELFF,TGCGCCAGCAGCCAAGAGGCCTTTAACACCGGGGAGCTGTTTTTT
TRBD2,TRBV20-1,TRBJ2-7,many,14,CSASVSGRRYEQYF,TGCAGTGCTAGCGTAAGCGGGAGAAGATACGAGCAGTACTTC
NA,TRBV7-2,TRBJ2-2,few,14,CASSLARTNRELFF,TGTGCCAGCAGCTTAGCGCGGACAAACCGGGAGCTGTTTTTT
TRBD2,TRBV10-3,TRBJ2-4,NA,20,CAISEGHPMRSGGRADIQYF,TGTGCCATCAGTGAGGGACACCCGATGAGGAGCGGGGGTAGAGCGGACATTCAGTACTTC